The entry below gives a single TCR beta chain sequence along with its context. What it recognizes is unknown. Per germline, CDR1 ENHRY and CDR2 SYGVKD. The ends lost 9 bases at V and 2 bases at J; junction bases unmatched: 9. The CDR3 covers 14 residues. TCRdb analysed the 5' RACE reads with MiXCR anew, one entry per CDR3 protein. Of 60,000 or so distinct CDR3 sequences in the sample, approximately 7% are singletons; the top ten hold approximately 41%. These data belong to a study of T cells after yellow fever vaccination. General observations from the study: Abundant bulk-derived clonotypes could contaminate FACS-sorted repertoires. Detected again after the booster were most primary-vaccination clones, at 95% to 98% CD4 and 80% to 90% CD8.

The sequenced sample was CD8+ T cells sorted from PBMCs, obtained on the day of the first yellow fever vaccination. This sequence originates from a man younger than 35 who received the YFV17D yellow fever vaccine. The chain combines TRBV10-3 with TRBJ2-7, with 8 bases aligning to TRBD1. The CDR3: CAIGMDRAPYEQYV. The CDR3 DNA reads TGTGCCATAGGAATGGACAGGGCCCCCTACGAGCAGTACGTC.